The 10 T cell receptor beta chains reported below all come from one sample, sequenced in a study of shared clonotypes between healthy human individuals. Sequencing was performed with immunoSEQ multiplex PCR; in TCRdb, only in-frame clones are kept and a portion is missing. Of more than 2 million clones detected, nearly 97% appear once; the ten largest clones hold approximately 0.13%. The sample comprised naive CD4+ T cells sorted from blood. Noted subset: CD45RA+ positively selected. The receptor set was obtained from a young man in good health.

The chain uses TRBV5-1 and TRBJ2-5, with D possibly matching TRBD1 (6 bases). The CDR3 loop spans 14 amino acids. Trimming left V 3 bases short and J 7 bases short, with 16 bases between. Germline V CDR1 and CDR2: SGHRS, YFSETQ. The CDR3 spells CASSSADSRGTQYF. The CDR3 DNA reads as TGCGCCAGCAGCTCGGCGGACTCCAGGGGGACCCAGTACTTC.

This chain connects TRBV12-5 to TRBJ1-1, with D possibly TRBD1 on 6 matching bases. V shed 7 bases and J shed 1 base, with 13 bases lying between them. Germline V gives CDR1 LGHNT, CDR2 FRNRAP. The CDR3 length is 14 residues. The CDR3 DNA reads as TGTGCTAGTGCCAGGACAGACCGGAACACTGAAGCTTTCTTT. Translation gives CASARTDRNTEAFF.

This clone was found once. The CDR3 region is CASSGGLALKETQYF. For the CDR3, the DNA is TGTGCCAGCAGCGGCGGACTAGCGCTTAAAGAGACCCAGTACTTC. J is TRBJ2-5 and V is TRBV5-4, with 9 positions matching TRBD2. V was clipped by 4 bases and J by 3 bases; unmatched bases: 7. The CDR3 covers 15 residues. Germline CDR1 is SGHNT and CDR2 is YYREEE (reference sequence).

This clone has just one count. The chain joins TRBV6-1 to TRBJ2-3; D gene uncertain. Trimming removed 3 bases at V and 10 bases at J, with 17 bases between. Germline assignment: CDR1 MNHNS and CDR2 SASEGT. The CDR3 runs to 14 residues. CDR3 amino acids: CASSDRSSLGAQYF. The CDR3 nucleotides are TGTGCCAGCAGTGATCGGTCAAGTCTTGGGGCGCAGTATTTT.

This chain connects TRBV6-5 to TRBJ1-1; D gene unclear. V was cut by 6 bases and J by 4 bases, with 9 bases left in between. Germline V CDR1 and CDR2: MNHEY, SVGAGI. This CDR3 has 12 residues. The chain's CDR3 is CASRLLGTEAFF. The CDR3 DNA reads TGTGCCAGCAGGTTGTTAGGCACTGAAGCTTTCTTT.

The V gene is TRBV18, the J gene TRBJ2-2; maybe TRBD1 (5 bases). The CDR3 totals 16 residues. CDR1 and CDR2 from the germline V gene are KGHSH and LQKENI. V gave up 6 bases and J gave up 0 bases, with 14 bases separating them. CDR3 bases: TGTGCCAGCTCCCTTACAGGTTACGCGAACACCGGGGAGCTGTTTTTT. As protein: CASSLTGYANTGELFF. Combining the CDR3 with reference TRBV18 and TRBJ2-2 gives the whole variable domain NAGVMQNPRHLVRRRGQEARLRCSPMKGHSHVYWYRQLPEEGLKFMVYLQKENIIDESGMPKERFSAEFPKEGPSILRIQQVVRGDSAAYFCASSLTGYANTGELFFGEGSRLTVL.

CDR3 DNA: TGCAGCGTCTTCTCGGACAGGGAGGCTGGCTACACCTTC. Translation: CSVFSDREAGYTF. The J gene is TRBJ1-2, the V gene TRBV29-1, with TRBD1 identical over 8 bases. CDR1 and CDR2 from the germline V gene are SQVTM and ANQGSEA. This CDR3 has 13 residues. Trimming took 6 bases from V and 7 from J; bases not matched to a gene: 10.

The chain uses TRBV5-1 and TRBJ2-7; D gene ambiguous. V was pared by 1 base and J by 2 bases, with 7 bases between. Germline V lookup: CDR1 SGHRS, CDR2 YFSETQ. The CDR3 has 13 residues. CDR3 amino acids: CASSLQATYEQYF. DNA for the CDR3: TGCGCCAGCAGCTTGCAGGCTACCTACGAGCAGTACTTC.

V is TRBV7-6 and J is TRBJ2-5; D gene uncertain. V gave up 0 bases and J gave up 6 bases, with 8 bases separating them. The CDR3 covers 13 residues. Per the germline V gene, CDR1 is SGHVS and CDR2 is FNYEAQ. The CDR3 nucleotides are TGTGCCAGCAGCTTAGCCCACGCCCAGACCCAGTACTTC. Amino acids: CASSLAHAQTQYF.

This CDR3 reads CASSGGPRETQYF. The CDR3, as DNA: TGTGCCAGCAGCGGGGGGCCTAGGGAGACCCAGTACTTC. The V call is TRBV11-3, the J call TRBJ2-5, with D perhaps TRBD1 or TRBD2 (6 bases each). The germline V and J ends were trimmed by 5 bases and 5 bases, with 12 bases remaining between them. This CDR3 contains 13 residues. From germline, CDR1 is SGHNT and CDR2 YENEEA.